Shown below are 13 T cell receptor beta chains from a single sample sequenced in a study of shared clonotypes between healthy human individuals. Using immunoSEQ multiplex PCR, the repertoire was profiled, and TCRdb retains in-frame clones only, with some absent. The repertoire consists of over a million clones, with about 96% occurring once and the leading ten covering roughly 1.2%. Specimen: naive CD4+ T cells sorted from blood. Subset reported: CD45RA+ positively selected. These TCRs come from a man aged 30 to 39 in good health.

The sample holds one count of this clone. Here the CDR3 reads CSVAQVVSREQYF. CDR3 sequence (DNA): TGCAGCGTTGCCCAAGTTGTCTCGAGAGAGCAGTACTTC. This chain connects TRBV29-1 to TRBJ2-7; no firm D call. Germline CDR1 is SQVTM and CDR2 is ANQGSEA. V was pared by 4 bases and J by 7 bases, with 17 bases between. This CDR3 is 13 amino acids long.

The CDR3 region is CASSLPSSGRAEQYF. The CDR3 coding sequence is TGTGCCAGCAGCTTGCCCTCTAGCGGGAGAGCCGAGCAGTACTTC. V and J are TRBV5-4 and TRBJ2-7; 10 nucleotides match TRBD2. Germline CDR1 is SGHNT and CDR2 is YYREEE (reference sequence). This CDR3 has 15 residues. After removal of 1 base from V and 6 bases from J, the junction contained 7 bases not matched to a gene.

This clone was found once. CDR3 sequence: CASSHITGLGPTDTQYF. CDR3 DNA: TGTGCCAGCAGCCATATAACGGGACTAGGCCCCACAGATACGCAGTATTTT. This chain joins TRBV14 and TRBJ2-3; 8 bases align to TRBD2. Germline values: CDR1 SGHDN, CDR2 FVKESK. V trimming: 3 bases; J trimming: 2 bases; junction bases outside the gene matches: 10. This CDR3 is 17 amino acids long.

This clone has only a few counts. The chain has TRBV28 and TRBJ1-2, with 10 nucleotides matching TRBD1. The length of the CDR3 is 14 residues. Germline values: CDR1 MDHEN, CDR2 SYDVKM. J was trimmed by 6 bases and V by 6 bases; bases with no gene match: 7. CDR3 protein: CASRPPGQGNGYTF. The CDR3 DNA reads TGTGCCAGCAGGCCACCGGGACAGGGGAATGGCTACACCTTC.

CDR3 nucleotides: TGTGCCAGCAGAGACAGGGCGGCCTACGAGCAGTACTTC. Its translation: CASRDRAAYEQYF. The chain uses TRBV25-1 and TRBJ2-7; TRBD1 agrees at 7 bases. The CDR3 is 13 residues long. J lost 2 bases, V lost 6 bases, and 4 bases had no gene match. CDR1 is MGHDK, CDR2 SYGVNS, per germline.

J is TRBJ2-7 and V is TRBV5-6; D remains unclear. Trimming pared 1 base from V and 2 bases from J, leaving 7 bases between. The germline CDR1 and CDR2 sequences are SGHDT and YYEEEE. CDR3 size: 13 residues. The CDR3 region has the DNA TGTGCCAGCAGCTTGACGCCGGCCTACGAGCAGTACTTC. It encodes CASSLTPAYEQYF.

This chain joins TRBV5-6 and TRBJ2-6; D unclear. Trimming left V 3 bases short and J 3 bases short, with 10 bases between. Looked up from germline, CDR1 is SGHDT and CDR2 is YYEEEE. This CDR3 has 15 residues. CDR3 sequence (DNA): TGTGCCAGCAGCTACTCGAGAGGTGGGGCCAACGTCCTGACTTTC. The encoded protein is CASSYSRGGANVLTF.

To note about this clone: Other DNA sequences in the sample encode the same CDR3. V and J are TRBV5-1 and TRBJ2-2, with a tentative D call TRBD1 (6 bases). V was shortened by 2 bases and J by 2 bases, with 7 bases between the two germline ends. This CDR3 has 14 residues. Per germline, CDR1 SGHRS and CDR2 YFSETQ. CDR3 in DNA: TGCGCCAGCAGCTTACAGGGCAACACCGGGGAGCTGTTTTTT. Translated: CASSLQGNTGELFF.

This sequence joins TRBV2 and TRBJ2-7, with D perhaps assigned TRBD1 or TRBD2 (6 bases each). CDR1 SNHLY and CDR2 FYNNEI come from the germline V gene. Trimming cost V 6 bases and J 4 bases, with 13 bases left between them. This CDR3 is 13 amino acids long. The CDR3 is CASSRGGGYEQYF. The DNA for the CDR3 is TGTGCCAGCAGCCGCGGAGGGGGGTACGAGCAGTACTTC.

This clone was detected once. The CDR3 reads CASNRVGTDTQYF. The CDR3 nucleotides are TGTGCCAGCAACAGGGTGGGAACAGATACGCAGTATTTT. The chain uses TRBV27 and TRBJ2-3, with D possibly TRBD1 on 6 matching bases. The V end was cut by 7 bases, the J end by 3 bases, with 11 bases between. The germline gives CDR1 MNHEY, CDR2 SMNVEV (reference sequence). The CDR3 length is 13 residues.

On this clone itself: Other DNA sequences in the same sample also yield this CDR3. This rearrangement joins TRBV14 to TRBJ2-1; unclear D gene. Germline V CDR1 and CDR2: SGHDN, FVKESK. The ends were cut back, 4 bases at V and 6 bases at J, with 4 bases in the middle. This CDR3 is 11 amino acids long. CDR3 amino acids: CASSRTNEQFF. The CDR3 DNA reads TGTGCCAGCAGCCGAACCAATGAGCAGTTCTTC.

This sequence joins TRBV6-1 and TRBJ1-4; no reliable D call. The CDR3 has 18 residues. Germline V gene lookup returns CDR1 MNHNS and CDR2 SASEGT. Between the trimmed V and J ends, which lost 2 bases and 4 bases, there was a span of 20 bases. The CDR3, as DNA: TGTGCCAGCAGTGAACTTTTTTCGGGTAGGCCGAATAATGAAAAACTGTTTTTT. This encodes CASSELFSGRPNNEKLFF.

The chain links TRBV28 to TRBJ1-1; 9 bases match TRBD1. Losses at the gene ends were 5 bases for V and 3 bases for J; bases not matched to a gene: 4. The CDR3 loop spans 14 amino acids. Germline CDR1 reads MDHEN; CDR2 reads SYDVKM. This CDR3 is CASSIQGADTEAFF. The DNA for the CDR3 is TGTGCCAGCAGTATACAGGGGGCGGACACTGAAGCTTTCTTT.